This T cell receptor beta chain was identified during a study of OX40 agonist ivuxolimab in advanced cancers. The wider study: Earlier anti-PD-1, anti-PD-L1 or anti-CTLA-4 therapy was permitted; 35% to 50% had received some.

Looked up from germline, CDR1 is MDHEN and CDR2 is SYDVKM. This CDR3 spans 16 amino acids. The V gene lost 5 bases and the J gene lost 0 bases, with 11 bases spanning the gap. The data were produced by immunoSEQ multiplex PCR, yet TCRdb's version contains in-frame clones alone and is incomplete. The sample contains 70,000 to 80,000 clones, approximately 88% of which appear only once. The TCR was taken from an adult with an advanced solid tumor such as melanoma, head and neck, liver or kidney cancer. The sequences come from CD4+ or CD8+ T cells sorted from blood, collected in a trial of the OX40 agonist ivuxolimab. The rearrangement uses TRBV28 and TRBJ2-6; perhaps TRBD2 as D (7 bases). This CDR3 is CASSLGGASGANVLTF. For the CDR3, the DNA is TGTGCCAGCAGTCTGGGGGGGGCCTCTGGGGCCAACGTCCTGACTTTC.